What follows describes a single T cell receptor (beta chain). This CDR3 is built from 17 residues. This sample is part of a study of blood T cell repertoires in COVID-19. Study background: COVID-19 samples from acute and convalescent phases originated in the United States, Italy and Spain. The analysed material was cDNA or gDNA that came from T cells, B-cell-depleted T cells, or PBMCs.

As processed by the authors: By means of reference gene primer amplification, nucleated cell counts were estimated. Data came from immunoSEQ multiplex PCR; TCRdb stores just in-frame clones and leaves some out. The V and J calls and clone size were taken over from that table, and D and trimming were inferred from the DNA. The table lists approximately 94,000 clones, just under 80% of them singletons, with about 12% in the top ten. The sequence derives from a woman in her 70s with acute or convalescent COVID-19. The specimen was peripheral blood. The V gene is TRBV21-1, the J gene TRBJ2-1; the D call TRBD2 from the table was never checked on the DNA. TRBV21-1 is shown as a pseudogene. The CDR3 here is CASSSNRTSGEGNEQFF. DNA of the CDR3: TGTGCCAGCAGCTCGAACCGGACTAGCGGGGAAGGCAATGAGCAGTTCTTC.